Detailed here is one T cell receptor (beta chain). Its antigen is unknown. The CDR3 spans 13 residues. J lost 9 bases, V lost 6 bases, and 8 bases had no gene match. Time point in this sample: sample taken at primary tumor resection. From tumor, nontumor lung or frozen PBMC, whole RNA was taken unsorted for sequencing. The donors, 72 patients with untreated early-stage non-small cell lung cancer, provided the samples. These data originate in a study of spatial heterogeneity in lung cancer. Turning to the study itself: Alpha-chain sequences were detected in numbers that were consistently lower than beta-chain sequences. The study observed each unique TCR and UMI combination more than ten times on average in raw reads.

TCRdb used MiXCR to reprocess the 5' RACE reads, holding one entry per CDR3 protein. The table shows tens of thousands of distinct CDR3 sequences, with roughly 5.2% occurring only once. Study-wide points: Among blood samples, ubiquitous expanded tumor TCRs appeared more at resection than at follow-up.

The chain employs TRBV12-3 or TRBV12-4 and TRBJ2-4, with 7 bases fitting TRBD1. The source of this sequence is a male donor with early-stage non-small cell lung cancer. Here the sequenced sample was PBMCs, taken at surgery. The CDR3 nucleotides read TGTGCCAGCAGACCTGGGACAGTAGGCATTCAGTACTTC. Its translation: CASRPGTVGIQYF.